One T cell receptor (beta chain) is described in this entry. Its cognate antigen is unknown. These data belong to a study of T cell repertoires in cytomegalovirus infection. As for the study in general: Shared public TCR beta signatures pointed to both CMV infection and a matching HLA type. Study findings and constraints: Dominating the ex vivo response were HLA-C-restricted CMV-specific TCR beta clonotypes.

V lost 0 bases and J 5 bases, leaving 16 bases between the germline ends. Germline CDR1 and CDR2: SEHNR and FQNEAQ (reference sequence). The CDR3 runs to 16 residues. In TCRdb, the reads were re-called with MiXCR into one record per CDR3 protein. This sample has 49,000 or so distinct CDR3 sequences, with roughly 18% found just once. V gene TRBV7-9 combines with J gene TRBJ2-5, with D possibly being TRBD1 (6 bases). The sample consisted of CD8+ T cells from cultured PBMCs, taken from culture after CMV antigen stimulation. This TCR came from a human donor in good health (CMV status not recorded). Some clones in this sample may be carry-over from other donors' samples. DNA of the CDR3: TGTGCCAGCAGCTTAGCGAAAGGCAGGGGTTGGGAGACCCAGTACTTC. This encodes CASSLAKGRGWETQYF. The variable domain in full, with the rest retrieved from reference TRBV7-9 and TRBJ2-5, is DTGVSQNPRHKITKRGQNVTFRCDPISEHNRLYWYRQTLGQGPEFLTYFQNEAQLEKSRLLSDRFSAERPKGSFSTLEIQRTEQGDSAMYLCASSLAKGRGWETQYFGPGTRLLVL.